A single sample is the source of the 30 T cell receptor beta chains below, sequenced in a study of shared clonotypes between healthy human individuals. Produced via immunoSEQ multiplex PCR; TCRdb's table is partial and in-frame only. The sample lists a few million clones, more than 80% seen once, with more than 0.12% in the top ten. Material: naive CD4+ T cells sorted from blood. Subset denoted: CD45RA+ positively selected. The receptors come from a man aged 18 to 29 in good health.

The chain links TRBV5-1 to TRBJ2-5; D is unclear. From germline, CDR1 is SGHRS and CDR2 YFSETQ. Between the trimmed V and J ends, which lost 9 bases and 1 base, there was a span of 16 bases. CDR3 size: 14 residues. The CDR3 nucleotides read TGCGCCACCTCGATAGGTCCAACCCAAGAGACCCAGTACTTC. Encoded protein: CATSIGPTQETQYF.

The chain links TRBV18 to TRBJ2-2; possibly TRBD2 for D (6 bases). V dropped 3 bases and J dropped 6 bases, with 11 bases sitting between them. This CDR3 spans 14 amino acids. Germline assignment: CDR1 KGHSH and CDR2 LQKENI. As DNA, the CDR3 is TGTGCCAGCTCACCGCGGAGGGCCTCCGGGGAGCTGTTTTTT. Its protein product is CASSPRRASGELFF.

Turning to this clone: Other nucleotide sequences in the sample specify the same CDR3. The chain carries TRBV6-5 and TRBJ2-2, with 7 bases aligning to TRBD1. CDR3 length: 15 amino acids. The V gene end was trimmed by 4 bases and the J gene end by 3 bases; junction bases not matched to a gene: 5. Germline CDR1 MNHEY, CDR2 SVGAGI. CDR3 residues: CASSSGQTYTGELFF. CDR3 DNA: TGTGCCAGCAGTTCGGGACAGACTTACACCGGGGAGCTGTTTTTT.

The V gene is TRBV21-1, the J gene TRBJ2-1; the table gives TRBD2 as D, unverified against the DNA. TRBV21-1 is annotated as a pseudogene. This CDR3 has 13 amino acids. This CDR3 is CASPPARHNEQFF. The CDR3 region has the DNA TGTGCCAGCCCTCCGGCTAGACACAATGAGCAGTTCTTC.

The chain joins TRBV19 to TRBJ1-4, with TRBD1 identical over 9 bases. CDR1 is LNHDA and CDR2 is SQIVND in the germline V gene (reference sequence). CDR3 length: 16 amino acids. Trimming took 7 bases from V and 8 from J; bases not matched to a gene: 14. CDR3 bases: TGTGCCAGTACTTATCCGCCGGGACAGGGAGGGGAAAAACTGTTTTTT. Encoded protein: CASTYPPGQGGEKLFF.

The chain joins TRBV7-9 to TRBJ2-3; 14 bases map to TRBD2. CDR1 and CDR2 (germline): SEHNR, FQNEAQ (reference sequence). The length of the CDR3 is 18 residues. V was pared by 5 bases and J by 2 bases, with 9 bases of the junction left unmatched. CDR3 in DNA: TGTGCCAGCAGCCCGCCGTGGACTAGCGGGGGGCTCACAGATACGCAGTATTTT. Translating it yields CASSPPWTSGGLTDTQYF.

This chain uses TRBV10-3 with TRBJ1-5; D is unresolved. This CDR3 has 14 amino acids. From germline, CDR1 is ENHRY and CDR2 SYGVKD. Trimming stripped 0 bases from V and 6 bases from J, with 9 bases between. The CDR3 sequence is CAISESIGSQPQHF. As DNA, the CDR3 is TGTGCCATCAGTGAGTCGATAGGGAGTCAGCCCCAGCATTTT.

The CDR3 DNA sequence: TGTGCCAGCAGCTTATTGGGAGCTTCCTCGAACACTGAAGCTTTCTTT. It translates to CASSLLGASSNTEAFF. The chain has TRBV7-2 and TRBJ1-1; D is unresolved. The CDR3 is 16 residues long. Between the trimmed V and J ends, which lost 2 bases and 1 base, there was a span of 14 bases. CDR1 and CDR2 (germline): SGHTA, FQGNSA. The full variable domain, completed using reference TRBV7-2 and TRBJ1-1, is GAGVSQSPSNKVTEKGKDVELRCDPISGHTALYWYRQSLGQGLEFLIYFQGNSAPDKSGLPSDRFSAERTGGSVSTLTIQRTQQEDSAVYLCASSLLGASSNTEAFFGQGTRLTVV.

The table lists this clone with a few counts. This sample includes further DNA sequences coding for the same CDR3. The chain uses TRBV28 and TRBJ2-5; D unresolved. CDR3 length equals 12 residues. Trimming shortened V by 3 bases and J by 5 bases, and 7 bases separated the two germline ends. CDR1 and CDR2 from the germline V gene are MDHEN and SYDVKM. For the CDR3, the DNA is TGTGCCAGCAGTTTGATAGGGGAGACCCAGTACTTC. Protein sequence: CASSLIGETQYF.

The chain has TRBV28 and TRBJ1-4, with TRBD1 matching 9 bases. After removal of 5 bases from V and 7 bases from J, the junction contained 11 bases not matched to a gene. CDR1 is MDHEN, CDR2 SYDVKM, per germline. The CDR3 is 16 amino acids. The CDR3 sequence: CASSGHTGGMVEKLFF. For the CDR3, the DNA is TGTGCCAGCAGTGGGCACACAGGGGGCATGGTTGAAAAACTGTTTTTT.

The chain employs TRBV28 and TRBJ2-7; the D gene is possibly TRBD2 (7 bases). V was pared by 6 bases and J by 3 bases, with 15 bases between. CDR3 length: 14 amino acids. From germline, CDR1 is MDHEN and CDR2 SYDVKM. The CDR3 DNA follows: TGTGCCAGCAGCTCTGGCGGGGGCCTCTACGAGCAGTACTTC. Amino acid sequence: CASSSGGGLYEQYF.

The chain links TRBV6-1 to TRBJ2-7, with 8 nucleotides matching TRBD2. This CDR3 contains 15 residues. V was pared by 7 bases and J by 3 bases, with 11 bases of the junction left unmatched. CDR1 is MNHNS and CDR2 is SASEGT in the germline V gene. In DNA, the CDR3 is TGTGCCAGCACCTTCCCCAGCGGGAGCTTCTACGAGCAGTACTTC. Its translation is CASTFPSGSFYEQYF.

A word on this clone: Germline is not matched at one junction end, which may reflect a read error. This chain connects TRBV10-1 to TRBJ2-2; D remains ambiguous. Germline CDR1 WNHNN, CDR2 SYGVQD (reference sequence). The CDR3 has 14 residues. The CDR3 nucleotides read TGCGCCGGCAGTGAGTCTGTTTCGGGCGGGGAGCTGTTTTTT. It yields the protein CAGSESVSGGELFF.

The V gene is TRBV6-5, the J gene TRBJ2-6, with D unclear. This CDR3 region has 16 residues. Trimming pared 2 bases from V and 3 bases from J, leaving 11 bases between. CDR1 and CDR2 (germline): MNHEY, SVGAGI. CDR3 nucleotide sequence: TGTGCCAGCAGTTACAATATGGAAATTGGGGCCAACGTCCTGACTTTC. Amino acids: CASSYNMEIGANVLTF.

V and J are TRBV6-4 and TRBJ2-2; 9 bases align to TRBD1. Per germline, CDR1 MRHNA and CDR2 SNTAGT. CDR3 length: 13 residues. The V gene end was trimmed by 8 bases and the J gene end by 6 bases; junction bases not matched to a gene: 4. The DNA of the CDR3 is TGTGCCAGCCGACAGGGGGAAGCCGGGGAGCTGTTTTTT. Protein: CASRQGEAGELFF.

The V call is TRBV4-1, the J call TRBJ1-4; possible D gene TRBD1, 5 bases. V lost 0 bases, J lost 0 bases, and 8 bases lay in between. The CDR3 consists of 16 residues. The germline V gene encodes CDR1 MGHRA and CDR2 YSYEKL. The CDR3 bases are TGCGCCAGCAGCCAAGATGTGACAGCAACTAATGAAAAACTGTTTTTT. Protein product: CASSQDVTATNEKLFF.

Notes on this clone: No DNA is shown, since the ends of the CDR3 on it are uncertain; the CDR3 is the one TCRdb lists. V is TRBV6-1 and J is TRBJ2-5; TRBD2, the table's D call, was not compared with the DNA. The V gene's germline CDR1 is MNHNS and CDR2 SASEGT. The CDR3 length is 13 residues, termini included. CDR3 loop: CASSTSSLKTQYF.

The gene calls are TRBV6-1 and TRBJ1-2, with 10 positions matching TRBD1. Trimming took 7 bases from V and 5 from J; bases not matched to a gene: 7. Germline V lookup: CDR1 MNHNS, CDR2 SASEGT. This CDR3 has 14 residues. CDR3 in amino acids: CASNKDRGLYGYTF. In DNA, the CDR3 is TGTGCCAGCAATAAAGACAGGGGGCTGTATGGCTACACCTTC.

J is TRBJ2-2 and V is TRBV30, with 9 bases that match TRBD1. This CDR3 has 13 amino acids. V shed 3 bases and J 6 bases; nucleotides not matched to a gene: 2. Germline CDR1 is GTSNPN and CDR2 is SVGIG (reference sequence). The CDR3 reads CAWRRTGAGELFF. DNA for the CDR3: TGTGCCTGGAGGAGGACAGGGGCCGGGGAGCTGTTTTTT. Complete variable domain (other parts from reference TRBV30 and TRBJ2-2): SQTIHQWPATLVQPVGSPLSLECTVEGTSNPNLYWYRQAAGRGLQLLFYSVGIGQISSEVPQNLSASRPQDRQFILSSKKLLLSDSGFYLCAWRRTGAGELFFGEGSRLTVL.

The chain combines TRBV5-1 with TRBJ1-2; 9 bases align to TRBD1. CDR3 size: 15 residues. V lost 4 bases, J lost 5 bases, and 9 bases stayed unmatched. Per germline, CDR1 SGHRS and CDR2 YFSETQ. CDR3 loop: CASSRLGQGIYGYTF. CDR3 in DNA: TGCGCCAGCAGCCGGCTAGGACAGGGGATTTATGGCTACACCTTC.

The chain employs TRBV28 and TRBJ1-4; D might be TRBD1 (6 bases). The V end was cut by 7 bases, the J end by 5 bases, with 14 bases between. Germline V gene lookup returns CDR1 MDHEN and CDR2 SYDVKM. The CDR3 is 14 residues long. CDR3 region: CASKLGTRNEKLFF. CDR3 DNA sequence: TGTGCCAGCAAACTAGGGACAAGAAATGAAAAACTGTTTTTT.

CDR3 bases: TGTGCCAGCAGCAGGGACGGGGCGCCCCAGCATTTT. It codes for CASSRDGAPQHF. The rearrangement joins TRBV2 to TRBJ1-5; D might be TRBD1 (5 bases). The CDR3 sequence is 12 residues long. The germline V gene has CDR1 SNHLY and CDR2 FYNNEI. Trimming pared 6 bases from V and 9 bases from J, leaving 12 bases between.

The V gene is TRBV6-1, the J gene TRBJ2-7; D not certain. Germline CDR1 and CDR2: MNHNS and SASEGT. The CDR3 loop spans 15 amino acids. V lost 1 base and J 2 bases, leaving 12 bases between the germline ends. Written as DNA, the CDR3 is TGTGCCAGCAGTGAAGATCGTAGACTTCCCTACGAGCAGTACTTC. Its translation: CASSEDRRLPYEQYF.

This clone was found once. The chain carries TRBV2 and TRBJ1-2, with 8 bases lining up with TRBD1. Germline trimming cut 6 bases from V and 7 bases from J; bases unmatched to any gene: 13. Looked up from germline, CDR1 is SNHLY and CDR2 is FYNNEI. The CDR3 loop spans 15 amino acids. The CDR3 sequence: CASRKTGVGTLGYTF. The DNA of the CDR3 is TGTGCCAGCAGGAAGACAGGGGTGGGAACGCTTGGCTACACCTTC.

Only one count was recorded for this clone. The CDR3 protein is CASSFTGQGPVGELFF. The CDR3 DNA reads TGTGCCAGCAGCTTTACGGGACAGGGGCCAGTCGGGGAGCTGTTTTTT. This chain connects TRBV7-2 to TRBJ2-2, with 10 bases identical to TRBD1. The junction had 8 bases not matched to a gene; V was cut back by 3 bases and J by 7 bases. The CDR3 is 16 residues long. CDR1 SGHTA and CDR2 FQGNSA come from the germline V gene.

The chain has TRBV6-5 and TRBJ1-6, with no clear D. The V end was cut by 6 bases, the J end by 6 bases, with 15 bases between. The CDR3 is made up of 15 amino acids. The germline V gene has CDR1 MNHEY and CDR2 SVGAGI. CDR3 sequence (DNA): TGTGCCAGCAGCCAAGTTCTGGGCCTTAATTCACCCCTCCACTTT. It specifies CASSQVLGLNSPLHF.

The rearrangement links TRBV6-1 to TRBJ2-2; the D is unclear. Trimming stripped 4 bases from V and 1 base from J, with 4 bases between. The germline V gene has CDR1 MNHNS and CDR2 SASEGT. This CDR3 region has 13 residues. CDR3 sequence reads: CASSGQNTGELFF. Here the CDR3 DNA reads TGTGCCAGCAGTGGGCAGAACACCGGGGAGCTGTTTTTT.

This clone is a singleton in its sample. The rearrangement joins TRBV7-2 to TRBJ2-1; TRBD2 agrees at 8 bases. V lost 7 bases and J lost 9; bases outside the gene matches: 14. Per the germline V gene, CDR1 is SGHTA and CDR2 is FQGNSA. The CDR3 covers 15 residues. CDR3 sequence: CASTLSGGQWGEQFF. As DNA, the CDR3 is TGTGCCAGCACCCTTTCGGGGGGGCAGTGGGGTGAGCAGTTCTTC.

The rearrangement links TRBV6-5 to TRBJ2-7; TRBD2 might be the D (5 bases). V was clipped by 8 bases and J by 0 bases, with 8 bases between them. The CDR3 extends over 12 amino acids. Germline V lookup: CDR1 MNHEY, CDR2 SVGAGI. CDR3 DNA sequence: TGTGCCAGCTCCGCGGGCTCCTACGAGCAGTACTTC. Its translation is CASSAGSYEQYF.

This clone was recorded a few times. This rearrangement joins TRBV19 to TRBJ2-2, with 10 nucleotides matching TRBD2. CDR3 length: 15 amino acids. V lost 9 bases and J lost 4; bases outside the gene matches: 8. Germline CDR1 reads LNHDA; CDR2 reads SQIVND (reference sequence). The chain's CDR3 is CASLRLAGRTGELFF. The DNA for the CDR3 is TGTGCCAGCCTCAGACTAGCGGGTCGCACCGGGGAGCTGTTTTTT.